The present T cell receptor (beta chain) was sequenced within a study of blood T cell repertoires in COVID-19. Per the germline V gene, CDR1 is SNHLY and CDR2 is FYNNEI. Trimming left V 7 bases short and J 6 bases short, with 18 bases between. The CDR3 totals 14 residues. Generated by immunoSEQ multiplex PCR, the TCRdb table keeps only in-frame clones and is missing some. The sample consists of 350,000 to 550,000 clones, over 75% of them appearing once. A few counts support this clone. This receptor was taken from a man aged 30-40 years who had recovered from COVID-19. Material: PBMCs or T cells enriched from blood (not recorded which). The V and J genes are TRBV2 and TRBJ1-2, with D possibly being TRBD1 (5 bases). In DNA, the CDR3 is TGTGCCAGCACGGCCAGGGAAGCCTCCCATGGCTACACCTTC. It translates to CASTAREASHGYTF.